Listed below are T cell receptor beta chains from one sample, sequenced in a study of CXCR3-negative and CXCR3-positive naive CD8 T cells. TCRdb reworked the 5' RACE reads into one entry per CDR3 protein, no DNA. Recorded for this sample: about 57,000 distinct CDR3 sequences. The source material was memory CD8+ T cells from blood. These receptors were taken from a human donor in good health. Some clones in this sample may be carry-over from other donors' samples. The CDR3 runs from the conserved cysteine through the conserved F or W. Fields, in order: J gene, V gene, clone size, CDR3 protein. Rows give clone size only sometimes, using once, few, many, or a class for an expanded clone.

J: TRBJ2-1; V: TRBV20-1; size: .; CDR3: CSARSGRGYNEQFF
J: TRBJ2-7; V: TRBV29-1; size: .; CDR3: CSVADPVEQYF
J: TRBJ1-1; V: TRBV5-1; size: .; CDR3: CASSKGGTEAFF
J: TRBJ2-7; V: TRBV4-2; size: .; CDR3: CASSQRQSEVEEQYF
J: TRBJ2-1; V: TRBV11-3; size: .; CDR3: CASSLEGQGVYNEQFF
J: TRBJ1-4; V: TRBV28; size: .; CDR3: CASSLFGDRDEKLFF
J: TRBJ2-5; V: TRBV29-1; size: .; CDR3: CSVEDSSGIWETQYF
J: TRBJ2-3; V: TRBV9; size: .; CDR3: CASSPTRGGPDTQYF
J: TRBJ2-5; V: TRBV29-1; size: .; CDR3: CSVQDRGVQETQYF
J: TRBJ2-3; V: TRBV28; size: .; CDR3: CASSPLNLEPPWSTDTQYF
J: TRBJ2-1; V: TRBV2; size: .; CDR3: CASRDPGQPYNEQFF
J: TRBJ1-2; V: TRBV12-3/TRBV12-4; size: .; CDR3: CASSLQGISYGYTF
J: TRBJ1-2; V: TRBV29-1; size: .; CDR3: CSVDMGGPNYGYTF
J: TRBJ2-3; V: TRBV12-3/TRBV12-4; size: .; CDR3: CASSFRGADTDTQYF
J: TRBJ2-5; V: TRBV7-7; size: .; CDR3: CASSSFQDREATQYF
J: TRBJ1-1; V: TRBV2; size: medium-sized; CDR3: CASSDIMPNTEAFF
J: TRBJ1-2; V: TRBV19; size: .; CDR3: CASSIMDRDYGYTF
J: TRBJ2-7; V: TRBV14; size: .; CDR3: CASSRLSGGEQYF
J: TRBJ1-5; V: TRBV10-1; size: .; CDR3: CASSDDGPKSNQPQHF
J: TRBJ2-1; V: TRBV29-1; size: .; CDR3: CSVEPKTYNEQFF
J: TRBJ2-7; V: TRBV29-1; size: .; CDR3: CSATGQGASHEQYF
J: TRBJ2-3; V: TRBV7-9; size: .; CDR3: CASSLTRSTDTQYF
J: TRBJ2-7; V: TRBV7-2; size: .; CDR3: CASSTSGGSLSYEQYF
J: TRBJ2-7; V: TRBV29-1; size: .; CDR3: CSVEKFPYEQYF
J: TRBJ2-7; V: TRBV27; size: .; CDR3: CASSYAGGTYEQYF
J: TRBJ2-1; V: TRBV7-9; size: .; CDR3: CASSLAAGGPLYEQFF
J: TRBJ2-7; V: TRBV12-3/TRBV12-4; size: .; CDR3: CASSFHMTGSYEQYF
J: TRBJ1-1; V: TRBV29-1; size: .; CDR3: CSVWGGGQNTEAFF
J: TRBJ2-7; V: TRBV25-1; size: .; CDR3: CASSASGSGREQYF
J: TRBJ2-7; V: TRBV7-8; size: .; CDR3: CASSIRERGLSYEQYF